This TCR beta chain comes out of a study of cytomegalovirus exposure and HLA in healthy donors. The wider study: From HLA-typed donors, an early data release held approximately 85 million unique TCRs.

Vbeta (60) and Jbeta (13) primers were used in the PCR. Assay used: immunoSEQ multiplex PCR; TCRdb lists only in-frame clones, some missing. The top ten clones hold approximately 3.5% of a sample with 100,000 to 150,000 clones, about two thirds of them seen once. Comment on this clone: The antigen remains unidentified. The junction and the germline gene differ at one end; a read error may be behind it.

This CDR3 is built from 14 residues. Germline V gene lookup returns CDR1 SNHLY and CDR2 FYNNEI. Study-wide results and caveats: Specific recognition of CMV antigens was confirmed in vitro for a few chains (all CMV-associated).

The origin of this receptor is a man aged 30 to 45 in good health and CMV-seronegative. The chain combines TRBV2 with TRBJ2-3, with 12 positions matching TRBD2. The sequenced material came from PBMCs. The DNA of the CDR3 is TGTGCCAGCAGGACTAGCGGGGGCACAGATATGCAGTATTTT. This codes for CASRTSGGTDMQYF.